These 11 T cell receptor beta chains originate from one sample sequenced in a study of CD8 T cells in ankylosing spondylitis. TCRdb processed the 5' RACE reads anew with MiXCR; each CDR3 protein has one entry. Of 250,000 to 400,000 distinct CDR3 sequences listed, around a tenth were seen once; the top ten hold 9.1%. Sample: blood, either unsorted or a sorted T cell fraction (not recorded which). These receptors were collected from a female donor with ankylosing spondylitis or in good health (not recorded which).

The gene calls are TRBV7-6 and TRBJ1-3; D is possibly TRBD1 (6 bases). This CDR3 region has 14 residues. The germline V gene encodes CDR1 SGHVS and CDR2 FNYEAQ. V lost 5 bases and J lost 8, with 16 bases in between. The CDR3 region has the DNA TGTGCCAGCAGCACCCGGACAGACCGGGACACCATATATTTT. Residues: CASSTRTDRDTIYF.

The V and J genes are TRBV3-1 and TRBJ2-1, with 10 bases fitting TRBD2. With 8 bases clipped from V and 7 bases from J, the junction kept 20 bases outside the gene matches. The germline V gene has CDR1 LGHDT and CDR2 YNNKEL (reference sequence). The CDR3 spans 18 residues. CDR3 DNA sequence: TGTGCCAGCTGCCGCCCCCGGACTAGCGGCCCGGTGGTTAATGAGCAGTTCTTC. It codes for CASCRPRTSGPVVNEQFF.

In the case of this clonotype: A clone one base away is much larger, so this may be a read error. CDR3 nucleotides: TGTGCCAGCAGAATGACAGGGGGTTTCGCCTACGAGCAGTACTTC. Translating it yields CASRMTGGFAYEQYF. This chain connects TRBV12-3 or TRBV12-4 to TRBJ2-7; 9 bases are shared with TRBD1. The CDR3 has 15 residues. Trimming at V came to 6 bases and at J to 2 bases, leaving 8 bases not matched to a gene.

This clonotype was counted many times. The rearrangement uses TRBV7-8 and TRBJ1-1; TRBD1 agrees at 7 bases. Germline CDR1 is SGHVS and CDR2 is FQNEAQ. CDR3 length: 16 amino acids. V lost 0 bases, J lost 2 bases, and 6 bases stayed unmatched. In DNA form, the CDR3 reads TGTGCCAGCAGCTTAGCGCCCGGGACAGTCAACACTGAAGCTTTCTTT. Residues: CASSLAPGTVNTEAFF.

This clonotype appeared a few times. The chain links TRBV5-1 to TRBJ1-2, with a tentative D call TRBD1 (5 bases). V was cut by 1 base and J by 6 bases, with 22 bases left in between. Germline lookup yields CDR1 SGHRS and CDR2 YFSETQ. The CDR3 spans 17 residues. The CDR3 here is CASSLNPVDPRGDGYTF. CDR3 sequence (DNA): TGCGCCAGCAGCTTGAACCCAGTAGATCCGCGGGGGGATGGCTACACCTTC.

The rearrangement uses TRBV27 and TRBJ1-6, with unresolved D. CDR1 and CDR2 from the germline V gene are MNHEY and SMNVEV (reference sequence). CDR3 length equals 14 residues. V lost 6 bases and J lost 5, with 11 bases in between. CDR3 DNA: TGTGCCAGCAGCTTGGGCACAAATAATTCACCCCTCCACTTT. Translated: CASSLGTNNSPLHF.

This clonotype was observed at least ten times. The chain has TRBV3-1 and TRBJ1-2; no firm D call. The germline gives CDR1 LGHDT, CDR2 YNNKEL (reference sequence). This CDR3 has 15 residues. Trimming shortened V by 0 bases and J by 2 bases, and 10 bases separated the two germline ends. The CDR3 reads CASSQDRLINYGYTF. The CDR3 nucleotides are TGTGCCAGCAGCCAAGACAGGTTAATCAACTATGGCTACACCTTC.

Ten or more counts support this clonotype. The chain employs TRBV20-1 and TRBJ2-6; no firm D call. The CDR3 is 14 residues long. In germline, CDR1 is DFQATT, CDR2 SNEGSKA (reference sequence). Trimming removed 0 bases at V and 1 base at J, with 4 bases between. CDR3 in amino acids: CSARDLSGANVLTF. In nucleotides, the CDR3 is TGCAGTGCTAGAGACCTATCTGGGGCCAACGTCCTGACTTTC.

In this sample, this clonotype turned up many times. The chain recombines TRBV20-1 with TRBJ1-4; TRBD1 is a possible D gene (5 bases). The CDR3 has 14 residues. V gave up 4 bases and J gave up 10 bases, with 19 bases separating them. Germline CDR1 DFQATT, CDR2 SNEGSKA (reference sequence). The CDR3 nucleotides are TGCAGTGCTAAAGACAGTCTGAGAAGGGGAAAACTGTTTTTT. This sequence encodes CSAKDSLRRGKLFF.

This clonotype has a handful of counts. The CDR3 sequence is CASRLSGGSYNEQFF. CDR3 DNA: TGCGCCAGCAGACTCAGCGGGGGCTCCTACAATGAGCAGTTCTTC. The V gene is TRBV5-1, the J gene TRBJ2-1; TRBD2 agrees at 8 bases. Germline V gene data show CDR1 as SGHRS and CDR2 as YFSETQ. CDR3 length: 15 amino acids. The V and J ends lost 5 bases and 0 bases, in that order; junction bases with no gene match: 4.

This clonotype was detected only a few times. V gene TRBV30 combines with J gene TRBJ1-5; maybe TRBD1 (6 bases). The CDR3 loop spans 13 amino acids. Germline values: CDR1 GTSNPN, CDR2 SVGIG (reference sequence). V gave up 6 bases and J gave up 4 bases, with 13 bases separating them. CDR3 amino acids: CACNTGTNQPQHF. The CDR3 nucleotides read TGTGCCTGTAACACAGGGACAAATCAGCCCCAGCATTTT. Supplemented by reference TRBV30 and TRBJ1-5, the full variable domain reads SQTIHQWPATLVQPVGSPLSLECTVEGTSNPNLYWYRQAAGRGLQLLFYSVGIGQISSEVPQNLSASRPQDRQFILSSKKLLLSDSGFYLCACNTGTNQPQHFGDGTRLSIL.